This T cell receptor beta chain emerged from a study of T cells in Graves' hyperthyroidism and ophthalmopathy. Study-wide context: Peripheral blood was obtained at initial diagnosis, preceding any treatment.

TCR beta CDR3 regions were amplified from RNA transcripts. The TCR CDR3 was amplified in a first-round RT-PCR using the HTBI primer set. Each CDR3 protein is one row after TCRdb ran MiXCR on the multiplex PCR reads. Counted here are around 500,000 distinct CDR3 sequences, 16% occurring once; the ten biggest clones make up 25% to 30%. Comments on this clonotype: Its antigen remains unidentified.

Clinical symptoms, serum thyroxine, TRAb, thyroid ultrasound and orbital computed tomography established diagnosis. The germline V gene encodes CDR1 SEHNR and CDR2 FQNEAQ (reference sequence). The V gene end was trimmed by 1 base and the J gene end by 8 bases; junction bases not matched to a gene: 3. CDR3 length equals 15 residues. Study-wide points: Blood also showed most of the thyroid clonotypes that were expanded above 0.001. Ophthalmopathy was predicted by the model a median of roughly 6.6 months ahead of onset.

The clonotype was recovered from a woman aged 25-40 years with Graves' ophthalmopathy. Material for sequencing was blood. The chain employs TRBV7-9 and TRBJ1-6; TRBD1 agrees at 9 bases. CDR3 coding DNA: TGTGCCAGCAGCTTAGAAAGGACAGGGGATTCACCCCTCCACTTT. Its protein is CASSLERTGDSPLHF.